The 18 T cell receptor beta chains presented below share a single source sample, sequenced in a study of CD8 T cells in ankylosing spondylitis. TCRdb re-derived calls from the 5' RACE reads in MiXCR, one entry per CDR3 protein. The sample has 350,000 to 400,000 distinct CDR3 sequences, 20% seen once. Material for sequencing was blood, either unsorted or a sorted T cell fraction (not recorded which). These receptors were collected from a male donor with ankylosing spondylitis or in good health (not recorded which).

This sequence joins TRBV29-1 and TRBJ1-1; D gene ambiguous. The germline V gene has CDR1 SQVTM and CDR2 ANQGSEA. V dropped 3 bases and J dropped 1 base, with 9 bases sitting between them. The CDR3 covers 13 residues. CDR3 residues: CSVELLRNTEAFF. In nucleotides, the CDR3 is TGCAGCGTTGAGTTGCTTCGGAACACTGAAGCTTTCTTT.

The rearrangement joins TRBV6-1 to TRBJ2-3, with 8 positions matching TRBD2. The germline CDR1 and CDR2 sequences are MNHNS and SASEGT. The CDR3 covers 16 residues. V gave up 6 bases and J gave up 0 bases; unmatched junction bases: 8. For the CDR3, the DNA is TGTGCCAGCAGCCGCTGGCGGGGGGCCAGCACAGATACGCAGTATTTT. Translating it yields CASSRWRGASTDTQYF.

The rearrangement joins TRBV7-9 to TRBJ2-1; D is undetermined. V gave up 1 base and J gave up 8 bases, with 9 bases separating them. The CDR3 has 13 amino acids. Per germline, CDR1 SEHNR and CDR2 FQNEAQ (reference sequence). The CDR3 nucleotides are TGTGCCAGCAGCTTAGTAGTAGAGGATGAGCAGTTCTTC. It is translated as CASSLVVEDEQFF.

This clonotype has more than one count but fewer than ten. The chain recombines TRBV13 with TRBJ2-5; the D gene is possibly TRBD2 (5 bases). CDR3 length equals 14 residues. The germline V gene encodes CDR1 PRHDT and CDR2 FYEKMQ (reference sequence). Trimming took off 5 bases at V and 3 bases at J, with 13 bases between the two ends. The DNA for the CDR3 is TGTGCCAGCAGCAACTACGGACTTGAAGAGACCCAGTACTTC. This sequence encodes CASSNYGLEETQYF.

There are many counts of this clonotype. The genes are TRBV12-3 or TRBV12-4 and TRBJ2-2; no clear D gene. V lost 6 bases and J lost 4, with 15 bases in between. The CDR3 is 15 amino acids. In nucleotides, the CDR3 is TGTGCCAGCAGGTTGTCCCAGGTGGTCACCGGGGAGCTGTTTTTT. Protein product: CASRLSQVVTGELFF.

This clonotype was detected a few times. V and J are TRBV12-3 or TRBV12-4 and TRBJ1-1, with no clear D. The CDR3 is 14 residues long. V shed 1 base and J shed 6 bases, with 12 bases lying between them. CDR3 nucleotides: TGTGCCAGCAGTTTAGGGGCCGGAGGAGCTGAAGCTTTCTTT. It translates to CASSLGAGGAEAFF.

The V gene is TRBV2, the J gene TRBJ2-3, with TRBD2 matching over 10 bases. V was pared by 3 bases and J by 4 bases, with 4 bases of the junction left unmatched. The CDR3 covers 15 residues. Germline V gene sequence: CDR1 SNHLY, CDR2 FYNNEI. The CDR3: CASSDGLAGADTQYF. The CDR3 coding sequence is TGTGCCAGCAGTGACGGGCTAGCGGGGGCAGATACGCAGTATTTT.

The chain employs TRBV29-1 and TRBJ2-7; D is uncertain. Germline loops: CDR1 SQVTM, CDR2 ANQGSEA. There are 13 residues in the CDR3. Trimming left V 7 bases short and J 3 bases short, with 16 bases between. The CDR3 region is CSAQERSGYEQYF. CDR3 DNA: TGCAGCGCCCAGGAGAGATCCGGCTACGAGCAGTACTTC.

The table lists this clonotype with a few counts. The rearrangement joins TRBV6-1 to TRBJ2-7; D not certain. CDR1 MNHNS and CDR2 SASEGT come from the germline V gene. V was trimmed by 5 bases and J by 0 bases, leaving 8 bases between them. CDR3 size: 13 residues. The CDR3 DNA follows: TGTGCCAGCAGTCCGTTTAGCTCCTACGAGCAGTACTTC. This codes for CASSPFSSYEQYF.

This clonotype was observed a handful of times. The chain combines TRBV10-3 with TRBJ2-7; 9 bases are shared with TRBD1. The J segment lost 4 bases and the V segment lost 6 bases, leaving 7 bases of the junction unmatched. Germline V gene data show CDR1 as ENHRY and CDR2 as SYGVKD. The CDR3 spans 14 residues. The CDR3 here is CAIRGQGEPYEQYF. CDR3 DNA sequence: TGTGCCATCAGGGGACAGGGCGAGCCGTACGAGCAGTACTTC.

The DNA of the CDR3 is TGTGCCAGCAGCTTATTAGGCAGCTCCTATAATTCACCCCTCCACTTT. Its translation: CASSLLGSSYNSPLHF. The V call is TRBV7-6, the J call TRBJ1-6, with D uncertain. The V end lost 2 bases, the J end lost 0 bases, and 8 bases lay between the germline ends. Germline loops: CDR1 SGHVS, CDR2 FNYEAQ. CDR3 size: 16 residues.

This chain uses TRBV6-5 with TRBJ2-1; no reliable D call. Trimming removed 5 bases at V and 4 bases at J, with 9 bases between. The CDR3 contains 13 residues. Germline assignment: CDR1 MNHEY and CDR2 SVGAGI. The CDR3 is CASSTEPYNEQFF. In DNA, the CDR3 is TGTGCCAGCAGTACCGAACCTTACAATGAGCAGTTCTTC.

This clonotype was recorded at least ten times. CDR3 nucleotides: TGTGCCAGCAGCTCGTTATCCCCGACAGAGTCCTATGGCTACACCTTC. It codes for CASSSLSPTESYGYTF. This chain joins TRBV7-9 and TRBJ1-2; weak D call: TRBD1 (5 bases). The CDR3 runs to 16 residues. V lost 4 bases and J lost 4, with 19 bases in between. In germline, CDR1 is SEHNR, CDR2 FQNEAQ (reference sequence).

This clonotype was seen once. The rearrangement joins TRBV6-1 to TRBJ2-5, with 8 bases lining up with TRBD1. The CDR3 length is 13 residues. J lost 5 bases, V lost 6 bases, and 5 bases had no gene match. The germline V gene encodes CDR1 MNHNS and CDR2 SASEGT. The CDR3 DNA reads as TGTGCCAGCAGGGGCAGGGGGCGGGAGACCCAGTACTTC. Translating gives CASRGRGRETQYF.

The V and J genes are TRBV4-1 and TRBJ1-5, with 8 bases lining up with TRBD1. V shed 0 bases, J shed 3 bases, and the junction held 7 bases outside the gene matches. This CDR3 is built from 17 residues. CDR1 MGHRA and CDR2 YSYEKL come from the germline V gene. The CDR3 DNA reads TGCGCCAGCAGCCAAGATCGCGGGACAGGTCTCAATCAGCCCCAGCATTTT. Protein product: CASSQDRGTGLNQPQHF.

V and J are TRBV3-1 and TRBJ1-2; 12 positions match TRBD1. The V gene end was trimmed by 0 bases and the J gene end by 4 bases; junction bases not matched to a gene: 6. In germline, CDR1 is LGHDT, CDR2 YNNKEL (reference sequence). This CDR3 spans 17 amino acids. CDR3 bases: TGTGCCAGCAGCCAAGATCTGGGACAGGGGGCCGTCTATGGCTACACCTTC. It yields the protein CASSQDLGQGAVYGYTF.

This clonotype was counted only a few times. V usage is TRBV13 and J usage is TRBJ2-1; possibly TRBD2 for D (7 bases). Trimming removed 5 bases at V and 10 bases at J, with 24 bases between. CDR1 is PRHDT and CDR2 is FYEKMQ in the germline V gene (reference sequence). The CDR3 is 16 residues long. The CDR3 reads CASSLYAGAARGEQFF. CDR3 DNA sequence: TGTGCCAGCAGCCTATACGCGGGGGCAGCTCGCGGGGAGCAGTTCTTC.

This clonotype appeared once. This chain joins TRBV5-1 and TRBJ2-5, with TRBD2 identical over 9 bases. Germline V CDR1 and CDR2: SGHRS, YFSETQ. This CDR3 has 16 amino acids. Trimming removed 0 bases from V and 0 bases from J; junction bases left unmatched: 3. The CDR3 spells CASSLASGMYQETQYF. In nucleotides, the CDR3 is TGCGCCAGCAGCTTGGCTAGCGGGATGTACCAAGAGACCCAGTACTTC. The entire variable domain, with the rest obtained from reference TRBV5-1 and TRBJ2-5, is as follows: KAGVTQTPRYLIKTRGQQVTLSCSPISGHRSVSWYQQTPGQGLQFLFEYFSETQRNKGNFPGRFSGRQFSNSRSEMNVSTLELGDSALYLCASSLASGMYQETQYFGPGTRLLVL.